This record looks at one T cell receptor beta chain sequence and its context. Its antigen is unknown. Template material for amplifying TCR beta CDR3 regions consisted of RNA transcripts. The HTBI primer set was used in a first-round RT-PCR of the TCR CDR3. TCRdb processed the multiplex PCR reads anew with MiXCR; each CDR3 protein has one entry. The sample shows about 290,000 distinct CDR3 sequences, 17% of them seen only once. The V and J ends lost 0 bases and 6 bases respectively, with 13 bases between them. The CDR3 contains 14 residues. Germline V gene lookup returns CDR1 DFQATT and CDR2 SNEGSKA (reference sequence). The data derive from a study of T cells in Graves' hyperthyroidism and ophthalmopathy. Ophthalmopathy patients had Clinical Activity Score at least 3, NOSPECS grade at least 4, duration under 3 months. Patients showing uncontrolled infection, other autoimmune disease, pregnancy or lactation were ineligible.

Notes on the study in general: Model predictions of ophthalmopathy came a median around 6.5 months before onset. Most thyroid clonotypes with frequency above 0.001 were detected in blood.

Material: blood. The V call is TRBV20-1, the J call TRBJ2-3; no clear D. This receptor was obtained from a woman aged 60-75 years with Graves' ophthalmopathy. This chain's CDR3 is CSARDPVGRDTQYF. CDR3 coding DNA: TGCAGTGCTAGAGATCCTGTAGGCCGGGATACGCAGTATTTT.